The rows below give T cell receptor beta chains drawn from one sample of a study of beta chain features in type 1 diabetes. TCRdb's copy holds only in-frame clones and misses some; the assay was immunoSEQ multiplex PCR. The data hold about 260,000 clones, with around 65% observed a single time. The source material was naive CD4+ T cells from blood. These receptors came from a man aged 25 to 45 in good health. CDR3s include the opening cysteine and the closing phenylalanine or tryptophan. The order of the fields is D gene, clone size, J gene, V gene, CDR3 protein, CDR3 DNA. The D gene is left open where the match is weak. Clone size appears in some rows only: once, few, many, or a class for an expanded clone.

>-|-|TRBJ1-5|TRBV10-3
CAISGEEPGQPQHF
TGTGCCATCAGTGGGGAAGAGCCAGGGCAGCCCCAGCATTTT
>TRBD1|-|TRBJ2-7|TRBV4-1
CASSQDQQGARYEQYF
TGCGCCAGCAGCCAAGATCAACAGGGGGCTAGGTACGAGCAGTACTTC
>TRBD1|once|TRBJ2-3|TRBV30
CAWELDRDRYTQYF
TGTGCCTGGGAGCTCGACAGGGATAGGTATACGCAGTATTTT
>-|-|TRBJ2-7|TRBV30
CAWSRTDTYEQYF
TGTGCCTGGAGTCGGACCGACACGTACGAGCAGTACTTC
>TRBD2|-|TRBJ2-1|TRBV30
CAWTSGAYNEQFF
TGTGCCTGGACTAGCGGAGCCTACAATGAGCAGTTCTTC
>-|-|TRBJ2-5|TRBV30
CAWSVMGVRETQYF
TGTGCCTGGAGTGTAATGGGGGTTCGGGAGACCCAGTACTTC
>-|-|TRBJ2-7|TRBV29-1
CSVGAGEIYEQYF
TGCAGCGTGGGGGCGGGGGAGATTTACGAGCAGTACTTC
>-|-|TRBJ1-4|TRBV5-1
CASSLMGAGEKLFF
TGCGCCAGCAGCTTGATGGGGGCCGGTGAAAAACTGTTTTTT
>-|-|TRBJ2-7|TRBV10-3
CAISESGALYEQYF
TGTGCCATCAGTGAGTCAGGAGCGTTGTACGAGCAGTACTTC
>-|-|TRBJ2-5|TRBV30
CAWSQGPYRETQYF
TGTGCCTGGAGCCAGGGACCCTACCGGGAGACCCAGTACTTC
>-|-|TRBJ2-2|TRBV19
CASSIQGFRRDYTGELFF
TGTGCCAGTAGTATACAGGGGTTCAGGCGGGACTACACCGGGGAGCTGTTTTTT
>-|-|TRBJ2-5|TRBV4-3
CASSHPGTGGTQYF
TGCGCCAGCAGCCACCCAGGGACTGGGGGGACCCAGTACTTC
>-|-|TRBJ2-5|TRBV30
CAWGQETQYF
TGTGCCTGGGGCCAAGAGACCCAGTACTTC
>TRBD2|-|TRBJ2-7|TRBV29-1
CSVLGLAGSYEQYF
TGCAGCGTACTAGGACTAGCGGGTTCCTACGAGCAGTACTTC
>-|-|TRBJ1-6|TRBV30
CAWSRDPNSPLHF
TGTGCCTGGAGTCGGGACCCTAATTCACCCCTCCACTTT
>-|-|TRBJ2-3|TRBV28
CASSLRYSTDTQYF
TGTGCCAGCAGTTTAAGGTACAGCACAGATACGCAGTATTTT
>TRBD1|-|TRBJ1-2|TRBV30
CAYQTGRDGYTF
TGTGCCTACCAGACAGGGAGGGATGGCTACACCTTC
>-|-|TRBJ2-3|TRBV5-4
CASSLTGLITDTQYF
TGTGCCAGCAGCTTGACAGGGTTAATCACAGATACGCAGTATTTT
>-|-|TRBJ1-5|TRBV29-1
CSVGRGDQPQHF
TGCAGCGTTGGGCGGGGGGATCAGCCCCAGCATTTT
>-|-|TRBJ2-1|TRBV30
CACRGLSSYNEQFF
TGTGCCTGCCGGGGCCTAAGCTCCTACAATGAGCAGTTCTTC
>TRBD2|-|TRBJ2-3|TRBV2
CASSSRTSGRTDTQYF
TGTGCCAGCAGTTCACGGACTAGCGGCCGCACAGATACGCAGTATTTT
>TRBD2|-|TRBJ2-7|TRBV29-1
CSVLAGVHEQYF
TGCAGCGTTCTAGCGGGAGTCCACGAGCAGTACTTC
>-|few|TRBJ1-6|TRBV15
CATSRTGPLHF
TGTGCCACCAGCCGGACGGGGCCCCTCCACTTT
>-|-|TRBJ2-1|TRBV30
CAWTTRNEQFF
TGTGCCTGGACGACCAGGAATGAGCAGTTCTTC
>-|-|TRBJ2-1|TRBV4-3
CASSLSSAQMGEQFF
TGCGCCAGCAGCCTTTCCTCGGCCCAGATGGGTGAGCAGTTCTTC
>-|-|TRBJ2-2|TRBV27
CASSHYPRKAGELFF
TGTGCCAGCAGTCACTACCCGAGGAAAGCCGGGGAGCTGTTTTTT
>TRBD1|-|TRBJ2-1|TRBV18
CASSPQGADEQFF
TGTGCCAGCTCGCCACAGGGGGCGGATGAGCAGTTCTTC
>-|-|TRBJ2-4|TRBV7-2
CASSLAAAMDIQYF
TGTGCCAGCAGCTTAGCCGCGGCTATGGACATTCAGTACTTC
>-|few|TRBJ2-1|TRBV30
CACTTYNEQFF
TGTGCCTGTACTACCTACAATGAGCAGTTCTTC
>-|-|TRBJ2-1|TRBV5-4
CASSSFGGNYNEQFF
TGTGCCAGCAGCTCCTTCGGCGGAAACTACAATGAGCAGTTCTTC
>TRBD2|few|TRBJ2-1|TRBV11-2
CASSFGLANFEQFF
TGTGCCAGCAGCTTTGGACTAGCGAATTTTGAGCAGTTCTTC
>-|once|TRBJ2-3|TRBV27
CASSAHVLTQYF
TGTGCCAGCAGCGCACATGTCCTTACGCAGTATTTT
>-|-|TRBJ2-4|TRBV29-1
CSVRSLGTANIQYF
TGCAGCGTTCGTAGTTTGGGTACGGCAAACATTCAGTACTTC
>TRBD1|-|TRBJ2-2|TRBV7-8
CASSSRTGSNTGELFF
TGTGCCAGCAGCTCACGGACAGGATCAAACACCGGGGAGCTGTTTTTT
>TRBD1|-|TRBJ2-7|TRBV30
CAWSPGTGGSYEQYF
TGTGCCTGGAGTCCCGGGACAGGGGGCTCCTACGAGCAGTACTTC
>TRBD2|-|TRBJ2-3|TRBV4-3
CASSGLAGPADTQYF
TGCGCCAGCAGCGGGTTAGCGGGACCCGCAGATACGCAGTATTTT
>-|few|TRBJ1-1|TRBV9
CASSPRGREDTEAFF
TGTGCCAGCAGCCCCCGAGGGAGGGAAGACACTGAAGCTTTCTTT
>-|-|TRBJ2-7|TRBV6-5
CASSYTGSYEQYF
TGTGCCAGCAGTTACACAGGGTCCTACGAGCAGTACTTC
>-|-|TRBJ2-3|TRBV5-1
CASSAPSTDTQYF
TGCGCCAGCAGCGCGCCTAGCACAGATACGCAGTATTTT
>-|-|TRBJ2-4|TRBV7-8
CASSQPRLGALAKNIQYF
TGTGCCAGCAGCCAACCCCGTCTGGGCGCGCTAGCCAAAAACATTCAGTACTTC
>-|-|TRBJ2-1|TRBV12-5
CASSALANEQFF
TGTGCTAGTTCCGCACTAGCCAATGAGCAGTTCTTC
>-|-|TRBJ1-2|TRBV6-5
CASMAGRYYGYTF
TGTGCCAGCATGGCAGGGCGATACTATGGCTACACCTTC
>-|-|TRBJ1-1|TRBV2
CASYWTEGTTEAFF
TGTGCCAGCTACTGGACAGAAGGGACCACTGAAGCTTTCTTT
>-|-|TRBJ2-5|TRBV29-1
CSVVQGGETQYF
TGCAGCGTTGTTCAGGGCGGGGAGACCCAGTACTTC
>-|-|TRBJ1-5|TRBV4-1
CASSQVAGVSPQHF
TGCGCCAGCAGCCAAGTCGCCGGGGTCTCGCCCCAGCATTTT
>-|-|TRBJ2-5|TRBV30
CAWSGAVQETQYF
TGTGCCTGGAGTGGAGCGGTTCAAGAGACCCAGTACTTC
>TRBD1|few|TRBJ1-5|TRBV25-1
CASSESGTGGNQPQHF
TGTGCCAGCAGTGAATCGGGGACAGGGGGCAATCAGCCCCAGCATTTT
>-|-|TRBJ2-1|TRBV2
CASTGQISYNEQFF
TGTGCCAGCACCGGACAGATCTCCTACAATGAGCAGTTCTTC
>TRBD1|-|TRBJ2-7|TRBV10-3
CAIRPGQGSHEQYF
TGTGCCATCAGACCGGGACAGGGGTCGCACGAGCAGTACTTC
>-|-|TRBJ1-5|TRBV30
CAWGDGARPQHF
TGTGCCTGGGGGGACGGCGCGAGGCCCCAGCATTTT
>TRBD1|-|TRBJ2-3|TRBV10-3
CAISEGTGGDTQYF
TGTGCCATCAGTGAAGGGACAGGGGGAGATACGCAGTATTTT
>-|-|TRBJ2-7|TRBV29-1
CSVALRQKDPYEQYF
TGCAGCGTGGCCCTGAGGCAGAAGGACCCCTACGAGCAGTACTTC
>-|-|TRBJ2-7|TRBV29-1
CSWRDNSYEQYF
TGCAGTTGGCGGGACAACTCCTACGAGCAGTACTTC
>TRBD1|-|TRBJ2-7|TRBV6-1
CASRDSHYEQYF
TGTGCCAGCCGGGACAGTCATTACGAGCAGTACTTC
>-|-|TRBJ2-3|TRBV10-3
CAISGRTGDKDTQYF
TGTGCCATCAGTGGTCGGACGGGAGACAAAGATACGCAGTATTTT
>-|few|TRBJ2-5|TRBV29-1
CSFMGGQETQYF
TGCAGTTTCATGGGGGGACAAGAGACCCAGTACTTC
>-|few|TRBJ2-3|TRBV29-1
CSVQGRLTDTQYF
TGCAGCGTTCAGGGACGGCTCACAGATACGCAGTATTTT
>TRBD2|-|TRBJ2-3|TRBV29-1
CSVEGGSADTQYF
TGCAGCGTTGAAGGCGGGAGTGCAGATACGCAGTATTTT
>-|-|TRBJ2-5|TRBV30
CAWSIPRTQAEETQYF
TGTGCCTGGAGTATACCCAGGACACAAGCGGAGGAGACCCAGTACTTC
>-|-|TRBJ2-3|TRBV11-2
CASSFALSDTQYF
TGTGCCAGCAGCTTCGCCTTATCAGATACGCAGTATTTT